These 28 T cell receptor beta chains came from one sample sequenced in a study of blood T cell repertoires in COVID-19. Clones were read by immunoSEQ multiplex PCR, and TCRdb kept only the in-frame ones, dropping some. The sample shows 200,000 to 300,000 clones, around 90% of them seen only once. Sequences were obtained from peripheral blood. The receptor source for this set is a man aged 55 to 70 who had recovered from COVID-19.

This sequence joins TRBV3-1 (or the pseudogene TRBV3-2) and TRBJ1-6, with D possibly matching TRBD1 (6 bases). There are 14 residues in the CDR3. Per the germline V gene, CDR1 is LGHDT and CDR2 is YNNKEL (reference sequence). V lost 3 bases and J 5 bases, leaving 8 bases between the germline ends. The CDR3 reads CASSQGHHNSPLHF. CDR3 in DNA: TGTGCCAGCAGCCAGGGACACCATAATTCACCCCTCCACTTT.

As to this clone: Other nucleotide sequences from this sample produce the same CDR3. The chain couples TRBV6-5 to TRBJ1-2, with unresolved D. The CDR3 runs to 14 residues. V was clipped by 0 bases and J by 2 bases, with 7 bases between them. Germline loops: CDR1 MNHEY, CDR2 SVGAGI. For the CDR3, the DNA is TGTGCCAGCAGTTACTCTCGAGGGAACTATGGCTACACCTTC. Translated: CASSYSRGNYGYTF.

The chain has TRBV6-5 and TRBJ1-5, with D hard to call. CDR1 is MNHEY and CDR2 is SVGAGI in the germline V gene. The germline V and J ends were trimmed by 7 bases and 7 bases, with 11 bases remaining between them. The length of the CDR3 is 12 residues. In DNA form, the CDR3 reads TGTGCCAGCAAAGTTGCCAGGCAGCCCCAGCATTTT. Residues: CASKVARQPQHF.

The chain carries TRBV6-2 or TRBV6-3 and TRBJ1-2; no clear D. CDR3 length equals 15 residues. Germline CDR1 reads MNHEY; CDR2 reads SVGEGT. V lost 2 bases to trimming and J lost 0 bases, with 10 bases between them. CDR3 region: CASSYARQPNYGYTF. CDR3 nucleotides: TGTGCCAGCAGTTACGCGAGGCAGCCTAACTATGGCTACACCTTC.

V usage is TRBV5-1 and J usage is TRBJ1-1, with TRBD1 matching over 9 bases. Germline V lookup: CDR1 SGHRS, CDR2 YFSETQ. V was clipped by 0 bases and J by 2 bases; unmatched bases: 2. CDR3 length equals 15 residues. The chain's CDR3 is CASSLGQGGNTEAFF. CDR3 bases: TGCGCCAGCAGCTTGGGACAGGGGGGTAACACTGAAGCTTTCTTT.

This chain joins TRBV30 and TRBJ1-1; D gene uncertain. The CDR3 is 13 residues long. Deletions cut 4 bases from V and 3 bases from J, with 12 bases between. The V gene's germline CDR1 is GTSNPN and CDR2 SVGIG (reference sequence). CDR3 amino acids: CAWTSYTHTEAFF. The CDR3 coding sequence is TGTGCCTGGACTAGCTACACTCACACTGAAGCTTTCTTT.

J is TRBJ1-3 and V is TRBV5-1; the D is unclear. The CDR3 loop spans 16 amino acids. Trimming shortened V by 0 bases and J by 3 bases, and 13 bases separated the two germline ends. CDR1 and CDR2 (germline): SGHRS, YFSETQ. CDR3 in amino acids: CASSLAPEVRGNTIYF. The CDR3 DNA reads TGCGCCAGCAGCTTGGCCCCTGAGGTTCGTGGAAACACCATATATTTT.

This clone was picked up one time. This chain links TRBV27 with TRBJ1-5; perhaps TRBD1 as D (6 bases). V was cut by 6 bases and J by 5 bases, with 17 bases left in between. In germline, CDR1 is MNHEY, CDR2 SMNVEV (reference sequence). The CDR3 covers 15 residues. The CDR3 protein is CASSLTGNWDQPQHF. In nucleotides, the CDR3 is TGTGCCAGCAGCCTCACAGGGAATTGGGATCAGCCCCAGCATTTT.

This clone appeared a few times. This chain connects TRBV30 to TRBJ2-1; TRBD1 aligns across 7 bases. The CDR3 loop spans 14 amino acids. V was pared by 0 bases and J by 8 bases, with 7 bases of the junction left unmatched. Germline CDR1 and CDR2: GTSNPN and SVGIG (reference sequence). The DNA for the CDR3 is TGTGCCTGGAGTGTACGGAAGGGGGCTCATGAGCAGTTCTTC. Translation gives CAWSVRKGAHEQFF.

The table lists this clone with a few counts. The J gene is TRBJ1-2, the V gene TRBV7-2; TRBD1 matches at 9 bases. V dropped 5 bases and J dropped 10; count of bases not matched to a gene: 11. Per germline, CDR1 SGHTA and CDR2 FQGNSA. The CDR3 length is 14 residues. The CDR3 coding sequence is TGTGCCAGCAGCAAGAACAACAGGGGGCTGAACTACACCTTC. This sequence encodes CASSKNNRGLNYTF.

V and J are TRBV7-9 and TRBJ2-5; 10 positions match TRBD2. The CDR3 runs to 16 residues. V trimming: 10 bases; J trimming: 5 bases; junction bases outside the gene matches: 16. The germline CDR1 and CDR2 sequences are SEHNR and FQNEAQ (reference sequence). CDR3 sequence: CATLRHKRGGYETQYF. The CDR3 nucleotides are TGTGCCACCCTCCGACATAAGCGGGGGGGGTACGAGACCCAGTACTTC.

V usage is TRBV24-1 and J usage is TRBJ2-1, with D perhaps matching TRBD1 (6 bases). The CDR3 length is 15 residues. CDR1 is KGHDR and CDR2 is SFDVKD in the germline V gene. V was clipped by 4 bases and J by 3 bases, with 12 bases between them. This CDR3 reads CATSDHRASYNEQFF. The CDR3 bases are TGTGCCACCAGTGACCACAGGGCAAGCTACAATGAGCAGTTCTTC.

V is TRBV19 and J is TRBJ1-2; the match to TRBD1 covers 7 bases. The CDR3 totals 12 residues. Germline lookup yields CDR1 LNHDA and CDR2 SQIVND (reference sequence). Trimming at V came to 5 bases and at J to 7 bases, leaving 4 bases not matched to a gene. DNA of the CDR3: TGTGCCAGTAGTCCAGGGGGAACTGGCTACACCTTC. Translation gives CASSPGGTGYTF.

This chain joins TRBV3-1 (or the pseudogene TRBV3-2) and TRBJ2-5; tentative D call: TRBD2 (5 bases). The CDR3 sequence is 17 residues long. Trimming left V 3 bases short and J 5 bases short, with 22 bases between. The germline CDR1 and CDR2 sequences are LGHDT and YNNKEL (reference sequence). The CDR3: CASSQGTSFPFGETQYF. In DNA form, the CDR3 reads TGTGCCAGCAGCCAGGGAACTAGTTTCCCCTTCGGTGAGACCCAGTACTTC.

The rearrangement links TRBV10-3 to TRBJ2-7; maybe TRBD1 (6 bases). This CDR3 is 14 amino acids long. V was trimmed by 1 base and J by 5 bases, leaving 12 bases between them. In germline, CDR1 is ENHRY, CDR2 SYGVKD. Here the CDR3 DNA reads TGTGCCATCAGTGAGTACGAACAGGGTAACGAGCAGTACTTC. It specifies CAISEYEQGNEQYF.

The gene calls are TRBV5-1 and TRBJ2-1, with unresolved D. V was cut by 0 bases and J by 4 bases, with 14 bases left in between. CDR1 SGHRS and CDR2 YFSETQ come from the germline V gene. The CDR3 loop spans 16 amino acids. As DNA, the CDR3 is TGCGCCAGCAGCTTGGTGATAGAGTTTCCTTACAATGAGCAGTTCTTC. Encoded protein: CASSLVIEFPYNEQFF.

This clone was found once. V usage is TRBV11-2 and J usage is TRBJ2-1, with D unresolved. The CDR3 has 11 amino acids. The ends were cut back, 5 bases at V and 7 bases at J, with 6 bases in the middle. Germline assignment: CDR1 SGHAT and CDR2 FQNNGV. DNA for the CDR3: TGTGCCAGCAGCGCGGTTAATGAGCAGTTCTTC. Translated: CASSAVNEQFF.

The gene calls are TRBV29-1 and TRBJ2-3; tentative D call: TRBD1 (6 bases). V shed 5 bases and J shed 2 bases, with 17 bases lying between them. CDR3 length: 15 amino acids. Germline CDR1 SQVTM, CDR2 ANQGSEA. The CDR3 coding sequence is TGCAGCGTTCGTAAGTCAGGGGCCCTCACAGATACGCAGTATTTT. This sequence encodes CSVRKSGALTDTQYF.

This clone came up once. The rearrangement joins TRBV4-1 to TRBJ2-7, with TRBD1 matching over 7 bases. The junction had 10 bases not matched to a gene; V was cut back by 4 bases and J by 1 base. This CDR3 spans 16 amino acids. Germline-derived CDR1 and CDR2 are MGHRA and YSYEKL. The CDR3 DNA is TGCGCCAGCAGCCTCTCAGGGACAGTATCTTCCTACGAGCAGTACTTC. This translates into CASSLSGTVSSYEQYF.

This rearrangement joins TRBV24-1 to TRBJ2-3; D is uncertain. V shed 2 bases and J shed 4 bases, with 9 bases lying between them. Germline CDR1 KGHDR, CDR2 SFDVKD. This CDR3 contains 14 residues. The CDR3 spells CATSDSSRADTQYF. In DNA form, the CDR3 reads TGTGCCACCAGTGATTCCAGCCGGGCAGATACGCAGTATTTT.

This chain links TRBV5-6 with TRBJ2-3; D ambiguous. Trimming removed 0 bases at V and 5 bases at J, with 10 bases between. The V gene's germline CDR1 is SGHDT and CDR2 YYEEEE. This CDR3 region has 14 residues. Written as DNA, the CDR3 is TGTGCCAGCAGCTTGGGAGGCACCGGAGATACGCAGTATTTT. Translation gives CASSLGGTGDTQYF. Full variable domain (outside the CDR3, taken from reference TRBV5-6 and TRBJ2-3): DAGVTQSPTHLIKTRGQQVTLRCSPKSGHDTVSWYQQALGQGPQFIFQYYEEEERQRGNFPDRFSGHQFPNYSSELNVNALLLGDSALYLCASSLGGTGDTQYFGPGTRLTVL.

The V and J genes are TRBV6-5 and TRBJ2-7, with D perhaps TRBD1 (7 bases). Per germline, CDR1 MNHEY and CDR2 SVGAGI. The CDR3 runs 16 residues. Trimming stripped 2 bases from V and 2 bases from J, with 16 bases between. CDR3 loop: CASSYAGQITPYEQYV. The CDR3 bases are TGTGCCAGCAGTTACGCGGGACAGATAACGCCCTACGAGCAGTACGTC.

The rearrangement links TRBV9 to TRBJ1-5; TRBD1 matches at 7 bases. Per the germline V gene, CDR1 is SGDLS and CDR2 is YYNGEE. The CDR3 has 17 amino acids. After removal of 0 bases from V and 0 bases from J, the junction contained 6 bases not matched to a gene. The CDR3 region has the DNA TGTGCCAGCAGCGTAGATGGGACAGAGAATAGCAATCAGCCCCAGCATTTT. Residues: CASSVDGTENSNQPQHF.

The rearrangement links TRBV10-2 to TRBJ2-7; 9 bases map to TRBD2. The germline V gene has CDR1 WSHSY and CDR2 SAAADI. CDR3 length: 16 residues. Unmatched junction bases numbered 6, after V lost 3 bases and J lost 0 bases. The CDR3 here is CASSDSLAGYSYEQYV. CDR3 coding DNA: TGCGCCAGCAGTGACTCACTAGCGGGCTACTCCTACGAGCAGTACGTC.

The chain employs TRBV19 and TRBJ1-5; TRBD1 might be the D (6 bases). The germline V gene has CDR1 LNHDA and CDR2 SQIVND (reference sequence). The CDR3 loop spans 15 amino acids. The V end was cut by 7 bases, the J end by 5 bases, with 18 bases between. This CDR3 reads CASNRQGIGDQPQHF. CDR3 bases: TGTGCCAGTAACCGGCAGGGGATAGGGGATCAGCCCCAGCATTTT.

The chain joins TRBV5-4 to TRBJ2-3; 12 bases are shared with TRBD2. CDR1 SGHNT and CDR2 YYREEE come from the germline V gene (reference sequence). The CDR3 extends over 14 amino acids. With 4 bases clipped from V and 6 bases from J, the junction kept 3 bases outside the gene matches. In nucleotides, the CDR3 is TGTGCCAGCAGCCGCGGACTAGCGGGGGATACGCAGTATTTT. It encodes CASSRGLAGDTQYF.

This CDR3 reads CASGLGQGHTEAFF. As DNA, the CDR3 is TGTGCCAGCGGCCTCGGGCAGGGGCACACTGAAGCTTTCTTT. The J gene is TRBJ1-1, the V gene TRBV5-6; TRBD1 might be the D (6 bases). Trimming cost V 7 bases and J 3 bases, with 16 bases left between them. This CDR3 is 14 amino acids long. Germline V lookup: CDR1 SGHDT, CDR2 YYEEEE.

V is TRBV6-5 and J is TRBJ2-1; a possible D gene is TRBD1 (6 bases). Per germline, CDR1 MNHEY and CDR2 SVGAGI. The CDR3 is 15 residues long. V lost 2 bases, J lost 1 base, and 9 bases lay in between. The CDR3 loop is CASSYRGSSYNEQFF. The CDR3 DNA reads as TGTGCCAGCAGTTACAGGGGGTCATCCTACAATGAGCAGTTCTTC.